The 7 T cell receptor beta chains presented below share a single source sample, sequenced in a study of blood T cell repertoires in COVID-19. Using immunoSEQ multiplex PCR, the repertoire was profiled, and TCRdb retains in-frame clones only, with some absent. The profile shows over 200,000 clones, over 80% of them singletons. Sequenced material: PBMCs or T cells enriched from blood (not recorded which). The receptors come from a woman aged 30 to 39 who had been exposed to COVID-19.

The chain combines TRBV6-5 with TRBJ2-5; tentative D call: TRBD2 (5 bases). Germline-derived CDR1 and CDR2 are MNHEY and SVGAGI. Trimming cost V 7 bases and J 4 bases, with 19 bases left between them. The CDR3 runs 15 residues. The CDR3 coding sequence is TGTGCCAGCAAGAAGTTGGTCGGAGGCGGAGAGACCCAGTACTTC. It encodes CASKKLVGGGETQYF.

The chain recombines TRBV18 with TRBJ1-5, with 9 bases fitting TRBD1. CDR3 size: 15 residues. J lost 4 bases, V lost 3 bases, and 4 bases had no gene match. The germline CDR1 and CDR2 sequences are KGHSH and LQKENI. The CDR3 bases are TGTGCCAGCTCACCTCCGGGACAGGGTAATCAGCCCCAGCATTTT. It codes for CASSPPGQGNQPQHF. The variable domain in full, completed from reference TRBV18 and TRBJ1-5, reads NAGVMQNPRHLVRRRGQEARLRCSPMKGHSHVYWYRQLPEEGLKFMVYLQKENIIDESGMPKERFSAEFPKEGPSILRIQQVVRGDSAAYFCASSPPGQGNQPQHFGDGTRLSIL.

The rearrangement uses TRBV19 and TRBJ1-6; 9 bases line up with TRBD1. The junction had 3 bases not matched to a gene; V was cut back by 5 bases and J by 7 bases. Germline-derived CDR1 and CDR2 are LNHDA and SQIVND (reference sequence). The CDR3 loop spans 14 amino acids. CDR3 amino acids: CASSSGTGNSPLHF. The DNA for the CDR3 is TGTGCCAGTAGTTCCGGGACAGGGAATTCACCCCTCCACTTT.

CDR3 sequence (DNA): TGTGCCAGCAGCTCGCTAATACAGGGGACCTATAATTCACCCCTCCACTTT. Its protein product is CASSSLIQGTYNSPLHF. The chain employs TRBV5-6 and TRBJ1-6; 7 bases line up with TRBD1. The germline CDR1 and CDR2 sequences are SGHDT and YYEEEE. The CDR3 covers 17 residues. The V and J ends lost 3 bases and 2 bases, in that order; junction bases with no gene match: 8.

The rearrangement links TRBV18 to TRBJ2-2; D uncertain. The germline V gene encodes CDR1 KGHSH and CDR2 LQKENI. The length of the CDR3 is 12 residues. Trimming removed 2 bases at V and 6 bases at J, with 4 bases between. CDR3 bases: TGTGCCAGCTCACCAACGGCCGGGGAGCTGTTTTTT. It specifies CASSPTAGELFF.

This chain links TRBV28 with TRBJ2-3, with 7 bases fitting TRBD1. V shed 4 bases and J 4 bases; nucleotides not matched to a gene: 8. Germline CDR1 MDHEN, CDR2 SYDVKM. The CDR3 covers 15 residues. CDR3 amino acids: CASSYSQGVADTQYF. The CDR3 coding sequence is TGTGCCAGCAGTTATTCCCAGGGGGTGGCAGATACGCAGTATTTT.

This clone came up once. The chain links TRBV6-2 or TRBV6-3 to TRBJ2-1, with D tentatively TRBD1 (5 bases). The CDR3 totals 12 residues. CDR1 MNHEY and CDR2 SVGEGT come from the germline V gene. The ends were cut back, 2 bases at V and 10 bases at J, with 9 bases in the middle. This chain's CDR3 is CASSYRGWEQFF. Written as DNA, the CDR3 is TGTGCCAGCAGTTACAGGGGTTGGGAGCAGTTCTTC.